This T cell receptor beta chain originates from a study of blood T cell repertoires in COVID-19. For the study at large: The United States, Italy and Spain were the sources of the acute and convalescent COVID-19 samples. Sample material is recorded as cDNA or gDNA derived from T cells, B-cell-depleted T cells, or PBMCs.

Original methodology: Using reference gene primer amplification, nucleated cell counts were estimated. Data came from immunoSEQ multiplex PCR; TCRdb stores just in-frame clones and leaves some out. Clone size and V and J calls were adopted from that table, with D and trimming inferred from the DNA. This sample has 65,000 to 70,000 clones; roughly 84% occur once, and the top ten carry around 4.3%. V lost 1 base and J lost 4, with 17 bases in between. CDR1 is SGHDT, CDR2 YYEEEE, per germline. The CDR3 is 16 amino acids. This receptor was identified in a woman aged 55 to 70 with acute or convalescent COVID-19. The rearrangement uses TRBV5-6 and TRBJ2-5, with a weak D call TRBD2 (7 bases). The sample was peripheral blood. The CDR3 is CASSLPLTGGGETQYF. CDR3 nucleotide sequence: TGTGCCAGCAGCTTGCCACTGACGGGGGGCGGAGAGACCCAGTACTTC.